In its sample, the clone carrying this T cell receptor beta chain was seen many times. Its antigen is not known. The record originates from a study of CD8 T cells in ankylosing spondylitis. Preparation of TCR beta libraries was done by quantitative 5'-RACE with molecular barcodes. Via MiXCR, TCRdb re-called the 5' RACE reads, giving one row per CDR3 protein. The data contain about 140,000 distinct CDR3 sequences, 7% to 8% of them singletons. General study findings and limits: Relatively scarce in peripheral blood, disease-linked clones were CD8+. In ankylosing spondylitis patients, matched synovial fluid reportedly showed significant enrichment of disease-linked clones. There were earlier reports of some motif variants in reactive arthritis synovial fluid and blood.

The CDR3 sequence is 15 residues long. Germline V gene sequence: CDR1 SGHTA, CDR2 FQGNSA. The V end was cut by 2 bases, the J end by 0 bases, with 11 bases between. Sequenced material: blood, either unsorted or a sorted T cell fraction (not recorded which). The TCR comes from a female donor with ankylosing spondylitis or in good health (not recorded which). This chain uses TRBV7-2 with TRBJ2-7; unclear D gene. CDR3 in amino acids: CASSLLVGHSYEQYF. The DNA of the CDR3 is TGTGCCAGCAGCTTACTGGTCGGGCACTCCTACGAGCAGTACTTC. Full variable domain (remainder filled in from reference TRBV7-2 and TRBJ2-7): GAGVSQSPSNKVTEKGKDVELRCDPISGHTALYWYRQSLGQGLEFLIYFQGNSAPDKSGLPSDRFSAERTGGSVSTLTIQRTQQEDSAVYLCASSLLVGHSYEQYFGPGTRLTVT.